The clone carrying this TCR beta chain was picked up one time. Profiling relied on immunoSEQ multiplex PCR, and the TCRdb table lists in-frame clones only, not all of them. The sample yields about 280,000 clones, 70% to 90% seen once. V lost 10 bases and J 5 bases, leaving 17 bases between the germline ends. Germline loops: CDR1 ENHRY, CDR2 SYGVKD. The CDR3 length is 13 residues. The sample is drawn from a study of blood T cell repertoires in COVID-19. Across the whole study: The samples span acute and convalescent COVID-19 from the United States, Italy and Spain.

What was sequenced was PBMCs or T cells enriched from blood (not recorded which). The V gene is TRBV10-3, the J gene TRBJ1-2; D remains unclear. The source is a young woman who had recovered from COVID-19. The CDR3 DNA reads TGTGCCACGACGACTAGGACGGAGTATGGCTACACCTTC. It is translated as CATTTRTEYGYTF.